This T cell receptor beta chain emerged from a study of Graves' ophthalmopathy and Graves' hyperthyroidism. TCR beta CDR3 regions were amplified from RNA transcripts. The workflow started with a first-round RT-PCR run with HTBI primers and then moved on to a second-round multiplex PCR. TCRdb ran MiXCR on the multiplex PCR reads and lists one entry per CDR3 protein. The sample holds some 750,000 distinct CDR3 sequences, roughly two fifths seen once. This clonotype appeared a few times. This CDR3 has 15 amino acids. V was clipped by 3 bases and J by 2 bases, with 14 bases between them. Germline V gives CDR1 DFQATT, CDR2 SNEGSKA (reference sequence).

The sequenced sample consisted of peripheral blood. The V gene is TRBV20-1, the J gene TRBJ1-3; D may be TRBD1 (6 bases). The receptor's source is an adult man with Graves' ophthalmopathy. The CDR3, as DNA: TGCAGTGCTAGGGATGGGGGCCAGGCTGGAAACACCATATATTTT. Translation gives CSARDGGQAGNTIYF.